The 16 T cell receptor beta chains below were found in one sample sequenced in a study of blood T cells in healthy people across ages (dated by TCRdb to between 2014 and 2016). The library was made by 5' RACE. Sequencing relied on an Illumina HiSeq 2500. A second PCR of roughly 6 to 11 cycles was run with a J-beta primer mix and a sample-barcoded 5' primer. TCRdb reprocessed the public reads (quality trimming at Q25 with fastp, clone calling with MiXCR) and kept in-frame beta chains. When rows share a CDR3 protein, they turn into one entry using the most common DNA and genes. Recorded for this sample are roughly 700,000 distinct CDR3 sequences; around 25% of them occurred a single time. Together, the top ten hold more than 7.5% of the sample. The sample was also linked to a second study, of T cells of mothers and their children.

Material: blood. The receptor source for this set is a boy aged 5-17 years in good health.

This chain connects TRBV6-6 to TRBJ2-1; TRBD1 might be the D (5 bases). The J call may be incorrect, as the DNA end agrees better with TRBJ2-7. The CDR3 sequence is 14 residues long. Germline V gene sequence: CDR1 MNHNY, CDR2 SVGAGI (reference sequence). This chain's CDR3 is CASSYGQGNYEQYF. DNA of the CDR3: TGTGCCAGCAGTTACGGGCAGGGAAACTACGAGCAGTACTTC.

This clonotype was seen more than once but under ten times. This rearrangement joins TRBV6-4 to TRBJ2-5, with 8 positions matching TRBD1. Germline loops: CDR1 MRHNA, CDR2 SNTAGT. Trimming at V came to 3 bases and at J to 5 bases, leaving 8 bases not matched to a gene. The CDR3 is 15 residues long. This CDR3 reads CASSEYSTGVETQYF. The DNA for the CDR3 is TGTGCCAGCAGTGAATACTCGACAGGGGTGGAGACCCAGTACTTC.

This clonotype has more than one count but fewer than ten. The rearrangement links TRBV7-9 to TRBJ1-6; 8 bases align to TRBD1. CDR3 length: 14 amino acids. Per the germline V gene, CDR1 is SEHNR and CDR2 is FQNEAQ (reference sequence). J was trimmed by 7 bases and V by 4 bases; bases with no gene match: 3. CDR3 bases: TGTGCCAGCAGCTCGGGACAGGAAAATTCACCCCTCCACTTT. It translates to CASSSGQENSPLHF.

The chain has TRBV7-9 and TRBJ2-1; D gene unclear. This CDR3 has 16 amino acids. Germline loops: CDR1 SEHNR, CDR2 FQNEAQ (reference sequence). Trimming took 2 bases from V and 0 from J, leaving 11 bases between them. In nucleotides, the CDR3 is TGTGCCAGCAGCTTAACCGGCAGGAGCTCCTACAATGAGCAGTTCTTC. Its protein product is CASSLTGRSSYNEQFF.

This clonotype was recorded a few times. V is TRBV6-2 or TRBV6-3 and J is TRBJ2-5, with TRBD1 matching over 10 bases. The end of the DNA aligns better with TRBJ2-1, so the J call may be wrong. The length of the CDR3 is 14 residues. Germline loops: CDR1 MNHEY, CDR2 SVGEGT. In DNA form, the CDR3 reads TGTGCCAGCAGTTCCCGGGACAGGGGAGACGAGCAGTTCTTC. It yields the protein CASSSRDRGDEQFF.

This clonotype was counted ten times or more. This chain connects TRBV7-2 to TRBJ2-5; D call uncertain. Between the trimmed V and J ends, which lost 1 base and 4 bases, there was a span of 7 bases. This CDR3 spans 13 amino acids. Looked up from germline, CDR1 is SGHTA and CDR2 is FQGNSA. The CDR3 coding sequence is TGTGCCAGCAGCTTAGGTATTGGAGAGACCCAGTACTTC. Its translation is CASSLGIGETQYF.

This chain links TRBV28 with TRBJ1-5; maybe TRBD1 (6 bases). CDR3 length: 15 residues. The germline V gene encodes CDR1 MDHEN and CDR2 SYDVKM. V shed 2 bases and J shed 7 bases, with 15 bases lying between them. In nucleotides, the CDR3 is TGTGCCAGCAGTTTAAGCCCAGGGGTAAGGCAGCCCCAGCATTTT. Protein: CASSLSPGVRQPQHF. Full variable domain (remainder filled in from reference TRBV28 and TRBJ1-5): DVKVTQSSRYLVKRTGEKVFLECVQDMDHENMFWYRQDPGLGLRLIYFSYDVKMKEKGDIPEGYSVSREKKERFSLILESASTNQTSMYLCASSLSPGVRQPQHFGDGTRLSIL.

This clonotype appeared a few times. The rearrangement links TRBV7-2 to TRBJ2-5; D perhaps matches TRBD2 (6 bases). TRBJ2-1 matches the DNA end more closely, so the J call is doubtful. The CDR3 has 12 residues. CDR1 is SGHTA, CDR2 FQGNSA, per germline. In nucleotides, the CDR3 is TGTGCCAGCAGCTTATGGGGGGTTGAGCAGTTCTTC. Its protein product is CASSLWGVEQFF.

This sequence joins TRBV4-1 and TRBJ2-5; TRBD2 might be the D (5 bases). Germline CDR1 MGHRA, CDR2 YSYEKL. The germline V and J ends were trimmed by 3 bases and 2 bases, with 16 bases remaining between them. The CDR3 is 16 amino acids. CDR3 loop: CASSHPGGLSQETQYF. CDR3 nucleotide sequence: TGCGCCAGCAGCCATCCCGGTGGACTTTCACAAGAGACCCAGTACTTC.

This clonotype was seen a few times. The chain combines TRBV7-3 with TRBJ2-5, with 8 bases identical to TRBD1. The J call may be incorrect, as the DNA end agrees better with TRBJ2-1. There are 15 residues in the CDR3. The V gene's germline CDR1 is SGHTA and CDR2 FQGTGA. The CDR3: CASSLDRGRWDEQFF. The CDR3 DNA reads TGTGCCAGCAGCTTAGACAGGGGTCGTTGGGATGAGCAGTTCTTC.

The chain couples TRBV29-1 to TRBJ2-2; D not certain. CDR1 and CDR2 (germline): SQVTM, ANQGSEA. V shed 4 bases and J shed 5 bases, with 11 bases lying between them. The CDR3 is 13 amino acids. The CDR3 here is CSVGVAPTGELFF. The CDR3 bases are TGCAGCGTTGGAGTGGCCCCAACCGGGGAGCTGTTTTTT.

The chain is built from TRBV9 and TRBJ2-6; D is unresolved. The germline gives CDR1 SGDLS, CDR2 YYNGEE. The length of the CDR3 is 13 residues. Trimming cost V 6 bases and J 0 bases, with 4 bases left between them. The CDR3 reads CASTNSGANVLTF. CDR3 coding DNA: TGTGCCAGCACGAACTCTGGGGCCAACGTCCTGACTTTC. Looking up the rest from reference TRBV9 and TRBJ2-6 gives the full variable domain: DSGVTQTPKHLITATGQRVTLRCSPRSGDLSVYWYQQSLDQGLQFLIQYYNGEERAKGNILERFSAQQFPDLHSELNLSSLELGDSALYFCASTNSGANVLTFGAGSRLTVL.

There are a few counts of this clonotype. This rearrangement joins TRBV7-2 to TRBJ2-1; D possibly corresponds to TRBD2 (6 bases). In germline, CDR1 is SGHTA, CDR2 FQGNSA. This CDR3 contains 17 residues. Trimming cost V 2 bases and J 4 bases, with 18 bases left between them. DNA of the CDR3: TGTGCCAGCAGCTTATTACACGGGACTCGTGATTACAATGAGCAGTTCTTC. It is translated as CASSLLHGTRDYNEQFF. Full variable domain (rest looked up from reference TRBV7-2 and TRBJ2-1): GAGVSQSPSNKVTEKGKDVELRCDPISGHTALYWYRQSLGQGLEFLIYFQGNSAPDKSGLPSDRFSAERTGGSVSTLTIQRTQQEDSAVYLCASSLLHGTRDYNEQFFGPGTRLTVL.

The chain joins TRBV7-9 to TRBJ2-1, with TRBD1 identical over 8 bases. Germline V lookup: CDR1 SEHNR, CDR2 FQNEAQ (reference sequence). V gave up 3 bases and J gave up 2 bases; unmatched junction bases: 9. The CDR3 is 17 residues long. In DNA, the CDR3 is TGTGCCAGCAGCTTGCGCCCAGACAGGGGTCCCTACAATGAGCAGTTCTTC. Its protein product is CASSLRPDRGPYNEQFF.

The rearrangement links TRBV4-3 to TRBJ1-4; D is uncertain. The CDR3 consists of 15 residues. Germline V gene data show CDR1 as LGHNA and CDR2 as YSLEER. V was shortened by 4 bases and J by 3 bases, with 12 bases between the two germline ends. The CDR3 nucleotides read TGCGCCAGCAGCCTAGGCCGGGATTCTAATGAAAAACTGTTTTTT. This translates into CASSLGRDSNEKLFF.

The chain uses TRBV20-1 and TRBJ2-3, with TRBD2 identical over 10 bases. This CDR3 contains 16 residues. Unmatched junction bases numbered 11, after V lost 2 bases and J lost 6 bases. The germline V gene has CDR1 DFQATT and CDR2 SNEGSKA (reference sequence). The chain's CDR3 is CSARRTSGLDWDTQYF. DNA for the CDR3: TGCAGTGCTAGACGGACTAGCGGTTTGGACTGGGATACGCAGTATTTT.